The 21 T cell receptor beta chains given below trace back to one sample, sequenced in a study of blood T cell repertoires in COVID-19. Method: immunoSEQ multiplex PCR; TCRdb's copy keeps in-frame clones and lacks some. The sample has 150,000 or so clones, approximately 86% seen once. The sample consisted of peripheral blood. These TCRs come from a woman aged 40 to 49 with COVID-19, enrolled during active disease.

The rearrangement joins TRBV11-2 to TRBJ2-7; 11 bases line up with TRBD2. The CDR3 covers 14 residues. Germline values: CDR1 SGHAT, CDR2 FQNNGV. V gave up 5 bases and J gave up 5 bases; unmatched junction bases: 5. Written as DNA, the CDR3 is TGTGCCAGCAGCCCTAGACTAGCGGGGCACGAGCAGTACTTC. Its protein is CASSPRLAGHEQYF.

By frequency in the sample, this clone is medium-sized (0.01 to 0.1%). This chain connects TRBV7-9 to TRBJ2-1; D perhaps matches TRBD1 (5 bases). Looked up from germline, CDR1 is SEHNR and CDR2 is FQNEAQ (reference sequence). V was shortened by 4 bases and J by 6 bases, with 19 bases between the two germline ends. The CDR3 covers 16 residues. CDR3 bases: TGTGCCAGCAGCTCCTCCCTAGATGCAGGGTTCAATGAGCAGTTCTTC. It translates to CASSSSLDAGFNEQFF.

The V and J genes are TRBV7-6 and TRBJ2-2; tentatively, D is TRBD1 (6 bases). This CDR3 is 14 amino acids long. V was pared by 6 bases and J by 1 base, with 9 bases between. CDR1 is SGHVS and CDR2 is FNYEAQ in the germline V gene. CDR3 nucleotides: TGTGCCAGCAGGGCGACAGGGAACACCGGGGAGCTGTTTTTT. This sequence encodes CASRATGNTGELFF.

Regarding this clone: The same CDR3 is also encoded by other DNA sequences in this sample. The chain employs TRBV6-5 and TRBJ1-2, with a tentative D call TRBD1 (6 bases). This CDR3 spans 13 amino acids. V dropped 5 bases and J dropped 2 bases, with 9 bases sitting between them. From germline, CDR1 is MNHEY and CDR2 SVGAGI. The CDR3 DNA follows: TGTGCCAGCAGTCCTACAGGGAACTATGGCTACACCTTC. Its protein is CASSPTGNYGYTF.

V gene TRBV7-2 combines with J gene TRBJ2-7; a possible D gene is TRBD2 (6 bases). CDR3 size: 15 residues. V lost 0 bases and J lost 3, with 12 bases in between. The V gene's germline CDR1 is SGHTA and CDR2 FQGNSA. CDR3 DNA: TGTGCCAGCAGCTTAGCGCCACTAGCTTTCTACGAGCAGTACTTC. Translation gives CASSLAPLAFYEQYF. The whole variable domain, remainder taken from reference TRBV7-2 and TRBJ2-7, is GAGVSQSPSNKVTEKGKDVELRCDPISGHTALYWYRQSLGQGLEFLIYFQGNSAPDKSGLPSDRFSAERTGGSVSTLTIQRTQQEDSAVYLCASSLAPLAFYEQYFGPGTRLTVT.

The chain carries TRBV19 and TRBJ2-3; D is unresolved. From germline, CDR1 is LNHDA and CDR2 SQIVND (reference sequence). The V end was cut by 6 bases, the J end by 0 bases, with 4 bases between. The CDR3 runs 12 residues. The CDR3 spells CASSGSTDTQYF. CDR3 nucleotide sequence: TGTGCCAGTAGCGGGAGCACAGATACGCAGTATTTT.

The rearrangement uses TRBV2 and TRBJ1-2; D is unresolved. Germline values: CDR1 SNHLY, CDR2 FYNNEI. The CDR3 has 15 amino acids. V lost 7 bases to trimming and J lost 2 bases, with 17 bases between them. The CDR3 reads CASTRQFRINYGYTF. The CDR3 bases are TGTGCCAGCACTCGCCAATTTAGAATAAACTATGGCTACACCTTC.

The chain carries TRBV5-6 and TRBJ2-1; 10 positions match TRBD2. CDR1 is SGHDT, CDR2 YYEEEE, per germline. The junction had 0 bases not matched to a gene; V was cut back by 0 bases and J by 3 bases. This CDR3 contains 15 residues. The CDR3 region has the DNA TGTGCCAGCAGCTTGGGGACTAGCGGCTACAATGAGCAGTTCTTC. Protein product: CASSLGTSGYNEQFF.

This sequence joins TRBV20-1 and TRBJ2-5, with 8 nucleotides matching TRBD2. Trimming at V came to 4 bases and at J to 5 bases, leaving 0 bases not matched to a gene. The CDR3 covers 11 residues. Germline CDR1 is DFQATT and CDR2 is SNEGSKA (reference sequence). The CDR3 here is CSATSGETQYF. CDR3 sequence (DNA): TGCAGTGCTACTAGCGGGGAGACCCAGTACTTC.

This clone was detected only a few times. The chain combines TRBV3-1 (or the pseudogene TRBV3-2) with TRBJ2-7, with D perhaps TRBD2 (6 bases). The CDR3 spans 14 residues. CDR1 and CDR2 (germline): LGHDT, YNNKEL (reference sequence). Trimming stripped 6 bases from V and 7 bases from J, with 19 bases between. The CDR3 sequence is CASRGVRGPTEQYV. Written as DNA, the CDR3 is TGTGCCAGCAGAGGAGTGCGGGGACCGACGGAGCAGTACGTC.

This clone was detected only a few times. The gene calls are TRBV25-1 and TRBJ1-1; 8 bases are shared with TRBD1. The germline V gene encodes CDR1 MGHDK and CDR2 SYGVNS. Trimming cost V 6 bases and J 6 bases; bases outside gene matches: 18. The CDR3 totals 17 residues. The CDR3: CASSDRQGAGARSEAFF. The CDR3 DNA is TGTGCCAGCAGCGACCGTCAGGGGGCCGGGGCACGCTCTGAAGCTTTCTTT.

In this sample, this clone turned up once. For the CDR3, the DNA is TGTGCCTGGAGTGTGGGTAGCGGGGGGGCAGATACGCAGTATTTT. This gives the protein CAWSVGSGGADTQYF. The rearrangement joins TRBV30 to TRBJ2-3, with 11 positions matching TRBD2. The germline CDR1 and CDR2 sequences are GTSNPN and SVGIG (reference sequence). The CDR3 has 15 residues. V was clipped by 0 bases and J by 4 bases; unmatched bases: 3.

The CDR3 nucleotides read TGTGCCACCGCGGGGACAGCTAATGAAAAACTGTTTTTT. This encodes CATAGTANEKLFF. The chain uses TRBV10-3 and TRBJ1-4, with 7 bases aligning to TRBD1. The CDR3 covers 13 residues. The V and J ends lost 10 bases and 3 bases, in that order; junction bases with no gene match: 5. Germline-derived CDR1 and CDR2 are ENHRY and SYGVKD.

The count of this clone is one. This chain links TRBV9 with TRBJ2-1; perhaps TRBD2 as D (5 bases). Trimming stripped 4 bases from V and 2 bases from J, with 13 bases between. The germline CDR1 and CDR2 sequences are SGDLS and YYNGEE. CDR3 length: 15 amino acids. The CDR3 bases are TGTGCCAGCAGCCACAGTACGGAGGCCTACAATGAGCAGTTCTTC. Translated, it gives CASSHSTEAYNEQFF.

This clone appeared once. The chain recombines TRBV7-6 with TRBJ1-1; tentatively, D is TRBD1 (5 bases). Germline values: CDR1 SGHVS, CDR2 FNYEAQ. Trimming removed 4 bases at V and 4 bases at J, with 10 bases between. This CDR3 spans 13 amino acids. The CDR3 DNA reads TGTGCCAGCAGCTCAGGGCAAGGCACTGAAGCTTTCTTT. It is translated as CASSSGQGTEAFF.

This clone was seen once. The V gene is TRBV6-5, the J gene TRBJ1-5, with 8 bases identical to TRBD1. J was trimmed by 4 bases and V by 5 bases; bases with no gene match: 7. Germline CDR1 and CDR2: MNHEY and SVGAGI. The CDR3 is 15 residues long. The CDR3 nucleotides are TGTGCCAGCAGTCGAAATACAGGGGGTAATCAGCCCCAGCATTTT. Its protein product is CASSRNTGGNQPQHF.

This chain connects TRBV7-2 to TRBJ2-2; tentatively, D is TRBD1 (5 bases). The CDR3 sequence is 16 residues long. Germline assignment: CDR1 SGHTA and CDR2 FQGNSA. V was trimmed by 0 bases and J by 5 bases, leaving 13 bases between them. As DNA, the CDR3 is TGTGCCAGCAGCTTAGCCGTCAGGGCGATGACCGGGGAGCTGTTTTTT. It codes for CASSLAVRAMTGELFF.

This clone is a singleton in its sample. The chain combines TRBV28 with TRBJ1-4, with D possibly matching TRBD1 (5 bases). The CDR3 extends over 14 amino acids. The V gene's germline CDR1 is MDHEN and CDR2 SYDVKM. V lost 2 bases to trimming and J lost 8 bases, with 12 bases between them. The CDR3 reads CASSLGGVAEKLFF. The CDR3 nucleotides read TGTGCCAGCAGTTTAGGGGGGGTTGCGGAAAAACTGTTTTTT. The full variable domain, its missing parts supplied by reference TRBV28 and TRBJ1-4, is DVKVTQSSRYLVKRTGEKVFLECVQDMDHENMFWYRQDPGLGLRLIYFSYDVKMKEKGDIPEGYSVSREKKERFSLILESASTNQTSMYLCASSLGGVAEKLFFGSGTQLSVL.

J is TRBJ2-1 and V is TRBV20-1; D gene unclear. This CDR3 comprises 11 residues. Germline-derived CDR1 and CDR2 are DFQATT and SNEGSKA (reference sequence). The germline V and J ends were trimmed by 6 bases and 8 bases, with 11 bases remaining between them. CDR3 sequence: CSACTHDEQFF. The CDR3 DNA sequence: TGCAGTGCCTGCACACATGATGAGCAGTTCTTC.

The chain combines TRBV5-1 with TRBJ2-3, with a tentative D call TRBD2 (5 bases). In germline, CDR1 is SGHRS, CDR2 YFSETQ. The CDR3 length is 16 residues. Trimming left V 1 base short and J 0 bases short, with 12 bases between. The DNA for the CDR3 is TGCGCCAGCAGCTTGACAGCCTGGACTAGCACAGATACGCAGTATTTT. This gives the protein CASSLTAWTSTDTQYF.

The gene calls are TRBV2 and TRBJ2-7, with TRBD2 matching 8 bases. The CDR3 is 15 amino acids. CDR1 SNHLY and CDR2 FYNNEI come from the germline V gene. The V and J ends lost 5 bases and 2 bases, in that order; junction bases with no gene match: 8. The CDR3 is CASSPGLGTPYEQYF. The CDR3, as DNA: TGTGCCAGCAGTCCGGGACTAGGGACTCCCTACGAGCAGTACTTC. The full variable domain, rest sourced from reference TRBV2 and TRBJ2-7, is EPEVTQTPSHQVTQMGQEVILRCVPISNHLYFYWYRQILGQKVEFLVSFYNNEISEKSEIFDDQFSVERPDGSNFTLKIRSTKLEDSAMYFCASSPGLGTPYEQYFGPGTRLTVT.